The 17 T cell receptor beta chains in this list originate from one sample, sequenced in a study of cytomegalovirus exposure and HLA in healthy donors. PCR was performed using 60 Vbeta and 13 Jbeta primers. Measured with immunoSEQ multiplex PCR; TCRdb has only the in-frame clones, and not every one. The repertoire holds fewer than 200,000 clones, 75% to 90% seen once, with more than 0.75% in the top ten. Source material: PBMCs. These TCRs come from a girl aged 2-9 years in good health and CMV-seropositive.

This rearrangement joins TRBV5-1 to TRBJ2-1, with D perhaps matching TRBD1 (6 bases). V lost 0 bases to trimming and J lost 5 bases, with 15 bases between them. Germline V lookup: CDR1 SGHRS, CDR2 YFSETQ. The CDR3 sequence is 16 residues long. The CDR3 DNA sequence: TGCGCCAGCAGCTTGGGTGGACAGTTGGGAAACAATGAGCAGTTCTTC. Encoded protein: CASSLGGQLGNNEQFF.

The chain is built from TRBV30 and TRBJ2-7, with D possibly matching TRBD1 (6 bases). The CDR3 consists of 12 residues. V lost 2 bases to trimming and J lost 5 bases, with 10 bases between them. Germline V CDR1 and CDR2: GTSNPN, SVGIG (reference sequence). The CDR3 nucleotides read TGTGCCTGGAGTCACAGACAGGACGAGCAGTACTTC. It translates to CAWSHRQDEQYF.

The chain uses TRBV5-1 and TRBJ2-3, with D unclear. Germline loops: CDR1 SGHRS, CDR2 YFSETQ. Deletions cut 2 bases from V and 6 bases from J, with 13 bases between. CDR3 length: 14 amino acids. DNA for the CDR3: TGCGCCAGCAGCTTCGGCAGCATCGGGGATACGCAGTATTTT. Amino acid sequence: CASSFGSIGDTQYF.

The chain couples TRBV30 to TRBJ2-1; TRBD2 aligns across 13 bases. V lost 4 bases and J lost 13; bases outside the gene matches: 10. The CDR3 sequence is 14 residues long. Germline V gene sequence: CDR1 GTSNPN, CDR2 SVGIG (reference sequence). This chain's CDR3 is CAWTVGLAGVEQFF. Written as DNA, the CDR3 is TGTGCCTGGACCGTAGGACTAGCGGGGGTCGAACAGTTCTTC.

The chain couples TRBV11-1 to TRBJ2-3; TRBD1 agrees at 9 bases. V gave up 1 base and J gave up 1 base; unmatched junction bases: 6. The CDR3 is 17 residues long. Germline values: CDR1 SGHAT, CDR2 FQDESV (reference sequence). As DNA, the CDR3 is TGTGCCAGCAGCTTAGGGGACAGGGTTATGGGCACAGATACGCAGTATTTT. It yields the protein CASSLGDRVMGTDTQYF.

This sequence joins TRBV6-4 and TRBJ2-3; possibly TRBD2 for D (6 bases). V lost 2 bases and J 3 bases, leaving 21 bases between the germline ends. This CDR3 contains 18 residues. The germline CDR1 and CDR2 sequences are MRHNA and SNTAGT. The CDR3 reads CASSDPKSGLSYTDTQYF. The CDR3 DNA reads as TGTGCCAGCAGTGACCCCAAGTCGGGACTTAGTTATACAGATACGCAGTATTTT.

This chain links TRBV30 with TRBJ2-5, with D perhaps TRBD1 (5 bases). Germline V lookup: CDR1 GTSNPN, CDR2 SVGIG (reference sequence). With 5 bases removed from V and 7 bases from J, the gap between germline ends came to 20 bases. There are 14 residues in the CDR3. DNA of the CDR3: TGTGCCTGGGATAGTGCAAGGGGCCTGGGGACCCAGTACTTC. It encodes CAWDSARGLGTQYF.

A single count supports this clone. The gene calls are TRBV4-1 and TRBJ2-2; 12 bases fit TRBD2. Germline V gene sequence: CDR1 MGHRA, CDR2 YSYEKL. There are 16 residues in the CDR3. Trimming at V came to 8 bases and at J to 3 bases, leaving 7 bases not matched to a gene. In nucleotides, the CDR3 is TGCGCCAGCGGCATGACTAGCGGGAGATACACCGGGGAGCTGTTTTTT. Encoded protein: CASGMTSGRYTGELFF.

The CDR3 DNA follows: TGTGCCTGGGCGCTAGCGGGAGGTTGGTCCGTCGAGCAGTACTTC. Encoded protein: CAWALAGGWSVEQYF. This chain joins TRBV30 and TRBJ2-7, with 11 bases identical to TRBD2. Germline V CDR1 and CDR2: GTSNPN, SVGIG (reference sequence). The CDR3 has 15 amino acids. The trim removed 5 bases at V and 6 bases at J, leaving 12 bases unmatched.

The chain has TRBV13 and TRBJ2-3; 7 bases agree with TRBD2. The CDR3 sequence is 16 residues long. The V segment lost 2 bases and the J segment 0 bases; nucleotides outside the gene matches: 5. Germline V gene data show CDR1 as PRHDT and CDR2 as FYEKMQ (reference sequence). The CDR3 is CASSLSISGSTDTQYF. For the CDR3, the DNA is TGTGCCAGCAGCTTATCGATTAGCGGGAGCACAGATACGCAGTATTTT.

This chain connects TRBV4-1 to TRBJ1-1; 7 nucleotides match TRBD1. The CDR3 is 16 amino acids. J was trimmed by 5 bases and V by 3 bases; bases with no gene match: 12. Germline loops: CDR1 MGHRA, CDR2 YSYEKL. The CDR3 is CASSHPTRGLGTEAFF. The CDR3 DNA follows: TGCGCCAGCAGCCACCCTACGAGGGGGCTCGGGACTGAAGCTTTCTTT.

This chain joins TRBV4-1 and TRBJ1-5; TRBD1 is a possible D gene (5 bases). The CDR3 runs to 16 residues. Trimming removed 0 bases at V and 7 bases at J, with 16 bases between. CDR1 is MGHRA and CDR2 is YSYEKL in the germline V gene. The CDR3, as DNA: TGCGCCAGCAGCCAAGATGAGGGGAGAGGGAGGCAGCCCCAGCATTTT. This gives the protein CASSQDEGRGRQPQHF.

The chain is built from TRBV28 and TRBJ2-3, with 13 bases matching TRBD2. This CDR3 spans 17 amino acids. Trimming took 9 bases from V and 2 from J; bases not matched to a gene: 11. Per the germline V gene, CDR1 is MDHEN and CDR2 is SYDVKM. The chain's CDR3 is CASSILGLAGVTDTQYF. As DNA, the CDR3 is TGTGCCAGTTCTATCCTAGGACTAGCGGGGGTCACAGATACGCAGTATTTT.

Only a few counts were recorded for this clone. The V call is TRBV2, the J call TRBJ2-1; 12 bases are shared with TRBD2. Germline CDR1 and CDR2: SNHLY and FYNNEI. After removal of 7 bases from V and 8 bases from J, the junction contained 9 bases not matched to a gene. CDR3 length equals 15 residues. CDR3 amino acids: CASNSRTSGNDEQFF. The CDR3 coding sequence is TGTGCCAGCAATAGTAGGACTAGCGGGAACGATGAGCAGTTCTTC.

V gene TRBV7-9 combines with J gene TRBJ2-3; 10 bases are shared with TRBD1. The CDR3 spans 15 residues. Germline trimming cut 6 bases from V and 6 bases from J; bases unmatched to any gene: 9. The germline CDR1 and CDR2 sequences are SEHNR and FQNEAQ (reference sequence). This CDR3 is CASSTGTGALDTQYF. The CDR3 DNA sequence: TGTGCCAGCAGTACCGGGACAGGGGCATTGGATACGCAGTATTTT.

V gene TRBV4-1 combines with J gene TRBJ2-2, with TRBD1 identical over 7 bases. The junction had 9 bases not matched to a gene; V was cut back by 4 bases and J by 1 base. CDR1 MGHRA and CDR2 YSYEKL come from the germline V gene. This CDR3 spans 17 amino acids. CDR3 nucleotides: TGCGCCAGCAGCCCATGGAGCCGGACAGGGAACACCGGGGAGCTGTTTTTT. This encodes CASSPWSRTGNTGELFF.

The chain couples TRBV29-1 to TRBJ2-7; 11 nucleotides match TRBD2. CDR3 length: 14 residues. J was trimmed by 4 bases and V by 7 bases; bases with no gene match: 9. Germline CDR1 reads SQVTM; CDR2 reads ANQGSEA. The CDR3 DNA sequence: TGCAGCGGCCTACTAGCGGGAGTCGAATACGAGCAGTACTTC. It is translated as CSGLLAGVEYEQYF.